This entry lists 23 T cell receptor beta chains sequenced from one sample in a study of blood T cell repertoires in COVID-19. TCRdb keeps only in-frame clones here, not all; method: immunoSEQ multiplex PCR. This sample has roughly 180,000 clones, with 79% found just once. The specimen was peripheral blood. These receptors all stem from a woman aged 60-75 years with COVID-19, enrolled during active disease.

The rearrangement links TRBV25-1 to TRBJ2-2; 10 nucleotides match TRBD1. Germline-derived CDR1 and CDR2 are MGHDK and SYGVNS. With 2 bases clipped from V and 5 bases from J, the junction kept 5 bases outside the gene matches. The CDR3 has 16 residues. The chain's CDR3 is CASSETDRGRTGELFF. The DNA of the CDR3 is TGTGCCAGCAGTGAAACAGACAGGGGGCGTACCGGGGAGCTGTTTTTT.

The V and J genes are TRBV4-2 and TRBJ2-2, with 8 bases lining up with TRBD2. Germline V lookup: CDR1 LGHNA, CDR2 YNFKEQ. The CDR3 consists of 17 residues. The ends lost 1 base at V and 1 base at J; junction bases unmatched: 5. CDR3 sequence: CASSQVGTSGNTGELFF. CDR3 in DNA: TGTGCCAGCAGCCAAGTAGGAACTAGCGGGAACACCGGGGAGCTGTTTTTT.

This chain uses TRBV6-5 with TRBJ1-2, with D possibly being TRBD1 (5 bases). CDR1 and CDR2 (germline): MNHEY, SVGAGI. V shed 7 bases and J shed 8 bases, with 17 bases lying between them. This CDR3 has 13 residues. Written as DNA, the CDR3 is TGTGCCAGCAATAGGGAGGGGTCAAGCGGCTACACCTTC. Encoded protein: CASNREGSSGYTF.

The rearrangement joins TRBV3-1 (or the pseudogene TRBV3-2) to TRBJ1-1; weak D call: TRBD1 (6 bases). The V gene lost 3 bases and the J gene lost 6 bases, with 17 bases spanning the gap. Germline loops: CDR1 LGHDT, CDR2 YNNKEL (reference sequence). The CDR3 is made up of 15 amino acids. The CDR3 DNA is TGTGCCAGCAGCCACCCCGGCCCCAGGGGCCCTGAAGCTTTCTTT. Translated: CASSHPGPRGPEAFF.

The chain combines TRBV28 with TRBJ2-5, with D perhaps matching TRBD2 (6 bases). The CDR3 totals 13 residues. V dropped 6 bases and J dropped 4 bases, with 12 bases sitting between them. The germline gives CDR1 MDHEN, CDR2 SYDVKM. Written as DNA, the CDR3 is TGTGCCAGCAGACAAACTAGCTTAGAGACCCAGTACTTC. Amino acids: CASRQTSLETQYF.

This chain uses TRBV28 with TRBJ2-5; TRBD2 matches at 11 bases. The CDR3 runs 16 residues. Germline values: CDR1 MDHEN, CDR2 SYDVKM. Trimming removed 5 bases from V and 7 bases from J; junction bases left unmatched: 12. The CDR3 coding sequence is TGTGCCAGCAGTAAGAGACTAGCGGGGCAGGAGGGGACCCAGTACTTC. Translated: CASSKRLAGQEGTQYF.

This chain links TRBV15 with TRBJ1-5; TRBD1 matches at 10 bases. The germline V gene has CDR1 LNHNV and CDR2 YYDKDF (reference sequence). V was clipped by 4 bases and J by 5 bases; unmatched bases: 8. This CDR3 has 16 amino acids. The CDR3 coding sequence is TGTGCCACCAGCAAAACCTTGGGGACAGGGGATCAGCCCCAGCATTTT. Protein: CATSKTLGTGDQPQHF.

The J gene is TRBJ2-7, the V gene TRBV10-3; 11 bases are a match to TRBD1. CDR3 length: 14 amino acids. With V trimmed by 3 bases and J by 5 bases, 3 bases remained unmatched. The germline V gene encodes CDR1 ENHRY and CDR2 SYGVKD. CDR3 region: CAISERTGGDEQYF. CDR3 coding DNA: TGTGCCATCAGTGAACGGACAGGGGGCGACGAGCAGTACTTC.

This clone appeared a few times. The chain links TRBV2 to TRBJ2-1; D not resolved. Trimming shortened V by 2 bases and J by 10 bases, and 9 bases separated the two germline ends. Looked up from germline, CDR1 is SNHLY and CDR2 is FYNNEI. The CDR3 extends over 12 amino acids. The CDR3 loop reads CASSESGREQFF. In DNA, the CDR3 is TGTGCCAGCAGTGAATCAGGCAGGGAGCAGTTCTTC.

The chain employs TRBV19 and TRBJ1-6; perhaps TRBD1 as D (6 bases). V was clipped by 4 bases and J by 8 bases, with 15 bases between them. Germline CDR1 and CDR2: LNHDA and SQIVND (reference sequence). The CDR3 covers 15 residues. This chain's CDR3 is CASSNYRGSDSPLHF. The DNA of the CDR3 is TGTGCCAGTAGTAATTATAGGGGGAGCGATTCACCCCTCCACTTT.

V and J are TRBV9 and TRBJ1-2, with a tentative D call TRBD1 (5 bases). The CDR3 covers 13 residues. Trimming cost V 5 bases and J 4 bases, with 12 bases left between them. Germline V CDR1 and CDR2: SGDLS, YYNGEE. Here the CDR3 reads CASRNRQSYGYTF. DNA for the CDR3: TGTGCCAGCAGGAACCGACAGAGCTATGGCTACACCTTC.

CDR3 sequence reads: CASSGGWSSETQYF. CDR3 DNA: TGTGCCAGCAGCGGGGGGTGGAGCAGCGAGACCCAGTACTTC. This chain joins TRBV5-4 and TRBJ2-5, with D perhaps TRBD2 (6 bases). The CDR3 is 14 amino acids. V lost 4 bases to trimming and J lost 5 bases, with 15 bases between them. CDR1 SGHNT and CDR2 YYREEE come from the germline V gene (reference sequence).

This chain uses TRBV19 with TRBJ2-1; D is unresolved. CDR1 and CDR2 (germline): LNHDA, SQIVND (reference sequence). The V end was cut by 2 bases, the J end by 6 bases, with 8 bases between. This CDR3 region has 13 residues. CDR3 sequence: CASSITTGNEQFF. In DNA form, the CDR3 reads TGTGCCAGTAGTATAACTACCGGCAATGAGCAGTTCTTC.

The sample holds a few counts of this clone. J is TRBJ1-2 and V is TRBV5-1, with D uncertain. Per germline, CDR1 SGHRS and CDR2 YFSETQ. V dropped 3 bases and J dropped 2 bases, with 11 bases sitting between them. The CDR3 is 14 amino acids. CDR3 DNA sequence: TGCGCCAGCAGCTCCGCCGGGGTAAACTATGGCTACACCTTC. This sequence encodes CASSSAGVNYGYTF.

The CDR3 protein is CASSQESLPNYGYTF. DNA for the CDR3: TGTGCCAGCAGCCAAGAGTCCCTACCTAACTATGGCTACACCTTC. The chain joins TRBV3-1 (or the pseudogene TRBV3-2) to TRBJ1-2; D is uncertain. This CDR3 has 15 amino acids. V gave up 0 bases and J gave up 0 bases, with 8 bases separating them. The germline V gene encodes CDR1 LGHDT and CDR2 YNNKEL (reference sequence).

The chain carries TRBV25-1 and TRBJ1-5, with a weak D call TRBD1 (5 bases). Germline loops: CDR1 MGHDK, CDR2 SYGVNS. The CDR3 extends over 14 amino acids. Between the trimmed V and J ends, which lost 3 bases and 3 bases, there was a span of 9 bases. The CDR3 DNA follows: TGTGCCAGCAGTGATTCGGGGGACAATCAGCCCCAGCATTTT. It is translated as CASSDSGDNQPQHF.

The chain has TRBV7-9 and TRBJ2-3; 15 nucleotides align to TRBD2. CDR1 and CDR2 from the germline V gene are SEHNR and FQNEAQ (reference sequence). The CDR3 consists of 16 residues. V shed 5 bases and J 8 bases; nucleotides not matched to a gene: 8. The CDR3 region has the DNA TGTGCCAGCAGCCTAGGGACTAGCGGGAGGAGAGGTACGCAGTATTTT. This sequence encodes CASSLGTSGRRGTQYF.

The chain employs TRBV2 and TRBJ2-3; 8 bases agree with TRBD2. V shed 5 bases, J shed 3 bases, and the junction held 13 bases outside the gene matches. The CDR3 loop spans 17 amino acids. CDR1 is SNHLY and CDR2 is FYNNEI in the germline V gene. The CDR3: CASSRGTSGLRTDTQYF. The CDR3 DNA reads TGTGCCAGCAGTCGCGGGACTAGTGGTTTAAGGACAGATACGCAGTATTTT.

The chain employs TRBV18 and TRBJ1-1; 8 bases agree with TRBD1. Looked up from germline, CDR1 is KGHSH and CDR2 is LQKENI. Trimming removed 5 bases from V and 5 bases from J; junction bases left unmatched: 7. The CDR3 sequence is 14 residues long. The CDR3 region is CASSADRGFTEAFF. The CDR3 DNA follows: TGTGCCAGCTCAGCTGACAGGGGTTTTACTGAAGCTTTCTTT.

The rearrangement uses TRBV9 and TRBJ2-1; D is possibly TRBD2 (5 bases). The germline gives CDR1 SGDLS, CDR2 YYNGEE. The ends were cut back, 0 bases at V and 5 bases at J, with 12 bases in the middle. The CDR3 is 15 residues long. In DNA, the CDR3 is TGTGCCAGCAGCGTAGCCACCGGGCGGGACAATGAGCAGTTCTTC. It is translated as CASSVATGRDNEQFF. The complete variable domain, with remaining parts taken from reference TRBV9 and TRBJ2-1, reads DSGVTQTPKHLITATGQRVTLRCSPRSGDLSVYWYQQSLDQGLQFLIQYYNGEERAKGNILERFSAQQFPDLHSELNLSSLELGDSALYFCASSVATGRDNEQFFGPGTRLTVL.

The J gene is TRBJ2-3, the V gene TRBV7-9; 7 bases are shared with TRBD1. With V trimmed by 5 bases and J by 4 bases, 6 bases remained unmatched. The germline V gene has CDR1 SEHNR and CDR2 FQNEAQ (reference sequence). CDR3 size: 14 residues. The CDR3: CASSRRTGSDTQYF. DNA for the CDR3: TGTGCCAGCAGCCGTCGGACAGGTTCAGATACGCAGTATTTT. Full variable domain (outside the CDR3, taken from reference TRBV7-9 and TRBJ2-3): DTGVSQNPRHKITKRGQNVTFRCDPISEHNRLYWYRQTLGQGPEFLTYFQNEAQLEKSRLLSDRFSAERPKGSFSTLEIQRTEQGDSAMYLCASSRRTGSDTQYFGPGTRLTVL.

This chain uses TRBV5-6 with TRBJ2-5; the match to TRBD1 covers 7 bases. The germline V gene has CDR1 SGHDT and CDR2 YYEEEE. Trimming at V came to 1 base and at J to 4 bases, leaving 4 bases not matched to a gene. The CDR3 is made up of 14 amino acids. The CDR3 DNA reads TGTGCCAGCAGCTTGATCGACAGGGTAGAGACCCAGTACTTC. Translation: CASSLIDRVETQYF.

This chain uses TRBV5-4 with TRBJ1-1; 8 nucleotides line up with TRBD1. The germline gives CDR1 SGHNT, CDR2 YYREEE (reference sequence). CDR3 size: 15 residues. Losses at the gene ends were 0 bases for V and 4 bases for J; bases not matched to a gene: 5. The CDR3 nucleotides are TGTGCCAGCAGCTTGGGGACAGGGCTGACCACTGAAGCTTTCTTT. Its protein is CASSLGTGLTTEAFF.